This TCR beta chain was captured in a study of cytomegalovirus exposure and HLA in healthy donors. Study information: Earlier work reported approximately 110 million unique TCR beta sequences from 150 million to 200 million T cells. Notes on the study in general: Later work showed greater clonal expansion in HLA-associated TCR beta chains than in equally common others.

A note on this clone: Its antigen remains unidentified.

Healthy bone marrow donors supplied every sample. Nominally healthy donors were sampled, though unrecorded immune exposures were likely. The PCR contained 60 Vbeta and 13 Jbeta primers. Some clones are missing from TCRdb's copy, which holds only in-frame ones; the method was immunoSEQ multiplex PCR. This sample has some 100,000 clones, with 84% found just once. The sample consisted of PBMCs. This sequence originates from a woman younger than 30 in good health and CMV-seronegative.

CDR3 sequence: CASNDRDSIYYGYTF. The CDR3 nucleotides are TGTGCCAGCAACGACCGGGACTCTATTTACTATGGCTACACCTTC. The V gene is TRBV6-6, the J gene TRBJ1-2, with D perhaps matching TRBD1 (5 bases). Germline CDR1 MNHNY, CDR2 SVGAGI (reference sequence). V lost 7 bases and J lost 3, with 18 bases in between. This CDR3 is built from 15 residues.